A few counts support the clone carrying this T cell receptor beta chain. No antigen is known for it. The sample comes from a study of vaccination and CD4 T cells after COVID-19. Study overall: There were six male and four female convalescents, and two of them were Hispanic.

Treatment defined: approximately nine-day PBMC culture with coronavirus spike peptide pools or control peptides (ViraFEST assay). Sequenced with the Oncomine TCR Beta short-read assay was DNA taken from cultured CD4+ T cells. TCRdb passed the PCR reads through MiXCR, listing each CDR3 protein once. The table records 15,000 or so distinct CDR3 sequences, less than 70% of them present only once. The sequence was obtained from a human donor who had recovered from COVID-19. Sample: CD4+ T cells from blood, cultured in vitro.

This chain's CDR3 is CASSLVAYNSPLHF. DNA for the CDR3: TGTGCCAGCAGCTTAGTTGCGTATAATTCACCCCTCCACTTT. This chain uses TRBV7-2 with TRBJ1-6; no reliable D call. With 1 base removed from V and 4 bases from J, the gap between germline ends came to 5 bases. The CDR3 spans 14 residues. Looked up from germline, CDR1 is SGHTA and CDR2 is FQGNSA.